These 14 T cell receptor beta chains came from one sample sequenced in a study of OX40 agonist ivuxolimab in advanced cancers. The data were produced by immunoSEQ multiplex PCR, yet TCRdb's version contains in-frame clones alone and is incomplete. The sample records around 70,000 clones, roughly 80% being singletons. The material sequenced was CD4+ or CD8+ T cells sorted from blood, taken in a trial of the OX40 agonist ivuxolimab. Source of these receptors: an adult with an advanced solid tumor such as melanoma, head and neck, liver or kidney cancer.

The chain couples TRBV28 to TRBJ1-5; the match to TRBD1 covers 10 bases. The CDR3 is 16 residues long. J gave up 7 bases and V 5 bases, and 11 bases lay outside the gene matches. Germline V lookup: CDR1 MDHEN, CDR2 SYDVKM. The CDR3 DNA is TGTGCCAGCAGTCCTCCTCGGACAGGGGGGTTGCAGCCCCAGCATTTT. Residues: CASSPPRTGGLQPQHF.

This clone was observed a single time. CDR3 protein: CASSFFKATYGYTF. The CDR3 DNA reads as TGTGCCAGCAGTTTTTTTAAGGCCACCTATGGCTACACCTTC. V is TRBV28 and J is TRBJ1-2, with unresolved D. V lost 3 bases, J lost 4 bases, and 12 bases lay in between. This CDR3 contains 14 residues. Per germline, CDR1 MDHEN and CDR2 SYDVKM.

This clone was seen a single time. At one end the junction does not follow the germline gene, possibly because of a read error. The chain carries TRBV28 and TRBJ2-5; the D is unclear. CDR3 length: 12 amino acids. The germline gives CDR1 MDHEN, CDR2 SYDVKM. CDR3 sequence (DNA): TGTGCCGGCAGCCTAGAGCTCGAGACCCAGTACTTC. It specifies CAGSLELETQYF. Drawing the rest from reference TRBV28 and TRBJ2-5, the complete variable domain is DVKVTQSSRYLVKRTGEKVFLECVQDMDHENMFWYRQDPGLGLRLIYFSYDVKMKEKGDIPEGYSVSREKKERFSLILESASTNQTSMYLCAGSLELETQYFGPGTRLLVL.

The chain is built from TRBV28 and TRBJ2-1, with D perhaps given as TRBD1 or TRBD2 (6 bases each). The CDR3 length is 15 residues. V was clipped by 10 bases and J by 0 bases, with 16 bases between them. From germline, CDR1 is MDHEN and CDR2 SYDVKM. The CDR3 protein is CATSKGGSSYNEQFF. CDR3 sequence (DNA): TGTGCCACCTCAAAAGGGGGGAGCTCCTACAATGAGCAGTTCTTC.

CDR3 protein: CASSIGGRETQYF. DNA for the CDR3: TGTGCCAGTAGTATAGGTGGCAGGGAGACCCAGTACTTC. This chain uses TRBV19 with TRBJ2-5; D call uncertain. Per germline, CDR1 LNHDA and CDR2 SQIVND (reference sequence). The CDR3 consists of 13 residues. V was shortened by 1 base and J by 5 bases, with 8 bases between the two germline ends.

V usage is TRBV7-8 and J usage is TRBJ1-1, with a weak D call TRBD1 (5 bases). The CDR3 spans 13 residues. In germline, CDR1 is SGHVS, CDR2 FQNEAQ. The V and J ends lost 5 bases and 1 base respectively, with 8 bases between them. Here the CDR3 reads CASSRGRNTEAFF. In nucleotides, the CDR3 is TGTGCCAGCAGCCGGGGACGGAACACTGAAGCTTTCTTT.

The chain links TRBV6-1 to TRBJ2-3, with D tentatively TRBD1 (6 bases). Trimming took off 8 bases at V and 5 bases at J, with 17 bases between the two ends. The CDR3 has 14 residues. Germline assignment: CDR1 MNHNS and CDR2 SASEGT. In DNA form, the CDR3 reads TGTGCCAGCGGGATAACAGGGCGACAAGATACGCAGTATTTT. Residues: CASGITGRQDTQYF.

The V and J genes are TRBV28 and TRBJ2-1; 10 bases are shared with TRBD2. Unmatched junction bases numbered 10, after V lost 5 bases and J lost 6 bases. This CDR3 spans 16 amino acids. Germline-derived CDR1 and CDR2 are MDHEN and SYDVKM. The CDR3 nucleotides are TGTGCCAGCAGTCCCCCGAGTAGCGGGAGGTTCAATGAGCAGTTCTTC. Translation: CASSPPSSGRFNEQFF. Looking up the rest from reference TRBV28 and TRBJ2-1 gives the full variable domain: DVKVTQSSRYLVKRTGEKVFLECVQDMDHENMFWYRQDPGLGLRLIYFSYDVKMKEKGDIPEGYSVSREKKERFSLILESASTNQTSMYLCASSPPSSGRFNEQFFGPGTRLTVL.

The J gene is TRBJ1-2, the V gene TRBV2; 10 bases align to TRBD1. The CDR3 consists of 16 residues. The germline V gene encodes CDR1 SNHLY and CDR2 FYNNEI. Trimming cost V 6 bases and J 4 bases; bases outside gene matches: 11. For the CDR3, the DNA is TGTGCCAGCAGCCCCGTAACCGGGACAGGGGCCTATGGCTACACCTTC. Encoded protein: CASSPVTGTGAYGYTF.

This clone was seen only a few times. The rearrangement joins TRBV5-5 to TRBJ1-2; TRBD1 might be the D (5 bases). The V end was cut by 5 bases, the J end by 0 bases, with 11 bases between. Germline assignment: CDR1 SGHKS and CDR2 YYEKEE (reference sequence). This CDR3 is 14 amino acids long. The CDR3 DNA sequence: TGTGCCAGCAGGACAGAGCTTTCTAACTATGGCTACACCTTC. Its protein is CASRTELSNYGYTF.

V and J are TRBV10-1 and TRBJ1-5; TRBD1 matches at 7 bases. CDR1 WNHNN and CDR2 SYGVQD come from the germline V gene (reference sequence). Trimming cost V 6 bases and J 5 bases; bases outside gene matches: 4. The CDR3 is 13 amino acids. The CDR3: CASSPDRYQPQHF. The CDR3 region has the DNA TGCGCCAGCAGCCCGGACAGGTATCAGCCCCAGCATTTT.

This rearrangement joins TRBV5-6 to TRBJ2-5; no clear D gene. The CDR3 contains 14 residues. V shed 1 base and J shed 5 bases, with 12 bases lying between them. Germline V gene data show CDR1 as SGHDT and CDR2 as YYEEEE. CDR3 sequence: CASSLRTSRETQYF. CDR3 DNA: TGTGCCAGCAGCTTGAGAACATCGCGGGAGACCCAGTACTTC.

This chain uses TRBV2 with TRBJ2-1; D is unclear. Germline V gene data show CDR1 as SNHLY and CDR2 as FYNNEI. V gave up 5 bases and J gave up 7 bases, with 0 bases separating them. The CDR3 is 9 residues long. This CDR3 is CASSNEQFF. DNA of the CDR3: TGTGCCAGCAGTAATGAGCAGTTCTTC. Full variable domain (rest looked up from reference TRBV2 and TRBJ2-1): EPEVTQTPSHQVTQMGQEVILRCVPISNHLYFYWYRQILGQKVEFLVSFYNNEISEKSEIFDDQFSVERPDGSNFTLKIRSTKLEDSAMYFCASSNEQFFGPGTRLTVL.

The rearrangement uses TRBV28 and TRBJ2-2; 9 bases are shared with TRBD2. J lost 4 bases, V lost 2 bases, and 8 bases had no gene match. Germline V lookup: CDR1 MDHEN, CDR2 SYDVKM. The CDR3 sequence is 17 residues long. The CDR3 DNA reads as TGTGCCAGCAGTTTAGAGGCGGGAGGGGTCATCACCGGGGAGCTGTTTTTT. As protein: CASSLEAGGVITGELFF.